This entry describes one T cell receptor (beta chain). Its recognized antigen is unknown. No per-base quality is available; no much larger clone lies one base away. The germline V gene specifies SGHVS as CDR1 and FQNEAQ as CDR2. From cysteine to phenylalanine, the CDR3 is 16 amino acids long. Solely the CDR3 DNA is kept, with 48 bases framed from the first base. The germline V end is reduced by 4 bases and the J end by 4 bases; junction bases left unmatched: 10. TCR cDNA was synthesized by 5'RACE template switching, which introduced a universal primer site and unique molecular identifiers. Priming for cDNA synthesis came from both the TCR alpha and TCR beta constant segments. Libraries were amplified in two PCR steps, with sample barcodes and sequencing adapters added in the second step. Sequencing of libraries was performed on Illumina HiSeq 2500 (2x100 bp) or NovaSeq (2x150 bp). The authors processed their data as follows. MIGEC was used to demultiplex reads and collapse the reads into UMI consensus sequences, and MiXCR was used for V(D)J alignment. Using edgeR on replicate PBMC samples, clonotypes were called vaccine-responding if FDR was below 0.01 and the log2 fold change was above 5 up to day 15. Each bulk clonotype was labeled CD4 or CD8 based on which sequenced repertoire, CD4 or CD8, contained the clonotype at higher abundance. The raw public reads went through TCRdb reprocessing: fastp at Q25, MiXCR clone calling, in-frame beta chains kept. Entries are consolidated by CDR3 protein sequence, retaining the most common genes and DNA. The V and J calls shown here were made by TCRdb, not taken from the authors' results. This sample lists fewer than 450,000 distinct CDR3 sequences; approximately 10% were detected once. The ten largest clones take up 18% of the sample.

In the paper's terms, the treatment or condition label means: live attenuated yellow fever vaccine strain. Two biological replicates of bulk PBMCs were collected at each blood-draw timepoint. PBMCs were isolated from peripheral blood using a standard Ficoll-Paque protocol. RNA was extracted with TriZol from bulk PBMCs, CD4 and CD8 fractions, and dextramer-positive and dextramer-negative fractions. These data belong to a study of T cells after yellow fever vaccination (dated by TCRdb to about 2019). Context from the whole study: Libraries from fractions with low cell numbers were prepared with the SMART-Seq v4 Ultra Low Input RNA kit. To follow T-cell clones before and after primary and booster YFV17D yellow fever vaccination, bulk TCR alpha and beta repertoires were sequenced over time. The cohort comprised two healthy male donors, one aged 18 to 29 and one aged 30 to 40 years. Blood samples were taken at several timepoints before and after primary and secondary immunization, and bulk PBMC replicates and cell subsets were isolated.

The investigation overall reported the following: After the booster, most clones that had expanded after primary vaccination were detected again (roughly 96% of CD4 and more than 85% of CD8), suggesting broad maintenance of memory. Because the study included only a couple of donors, the extent to which the findings can be generalized is limited. FACS-sorted repertoires could contain abundant contaminating clonotypes from the bulk population, so computational filtering was required. A small fraction of clonotypes showed up in both the CD4 and CD8 compartments, probably as a result of convergent recombination. The secondary T-cell response was found to be weaker but faster than the primary response, with a peak reached on day 5 rather than on day 15.

This material consisted of PBMCs, taken on the day of the first yellow fever vaccination. Recombination linked TRBV7-8 to TRBJ1-5; 7 bases in the junction line up with TRBD1. This clonotype originated in a man between 18 and 35 years old who received the YFV17D yellow fever vaccine. The DNA sequence reads TGTGCCAGCAGCTCACACAGGGGTTGGGGAAATCAGCCCCAGCATTTT. It is translated as CASSSHRGWGNQPQHF.